The 21 T cell receptor beta chains given below trace back to one sample, sequenced in a study of blood T cells in healthy people across ages. Sample-barcoded 5' priming and a J-beta primer mix drove a second PCR of 7 to 11 cycles. TCRdb itself ran the 5' RACE reads through MiXCR, one entry per CDR3 protein. This repertoire shows about 500,000 distinct CDR3 sequences, under 30% found once; its top ten account for around 10%. These same records also appear under a second study, on T cells of mothers and their children.

Sequencing input: blood. These receptors originate from a boy aged 5-17 years in good health.

This chain connects TRBV11-3 to TRBJ2-1; D call uncertain. Per the germline V gene, CDR1 is SGHNT and CDR2 is YENEEA. CDR3 length equals 12 residues. Trimming removed 8 bases at V and 4 bases at J, with 9 bases between. Here the CDR3 DNA reads TGTGCCAGCGCACTCAGATACAATGAGCAGTTCTTC. This codes for CASALRYNEQFF.

V is TRBV6-1 and J is TRBJ1-5, with D hard to call. V was pared by 8 bases and J by 6 bases, with 17 bases between. The CDR3 spans 14 residues. Germline V gene data show CDR1 as MNHNS and CDR2 as SASEGT. The CDR3 is CASQQRPDAQPQHF. The CDR3 DNA reads as TGTGCCAGCCAACAGAGACCGGACGCTCAGCCCCAGCATTTT.

This clonotype occurred many times. The gene calls are TRBV6-2 or TRBV6-3 and TRBJ2-7; D is unresolved. CDR1 is MNHEY, CDR2 SVGEGT, per germline. CDR3 length: 12 residues. Trimming stripped 6 bases from V and 1 base from J, with 7 bases between. CDR3 nucleotide sequence: TGTGCCAGCAGCTACCCTTCCTACGAGCAGTACTTC. Encoded protein: CASSYPSYEQYF.

The chain employs TRBV19 and TRBJ1-6, with 8 bases aligning to TRBD1. V shed 6 bases and J 7 bases; nucleotides not matched to a gene: 5. The germline CDR1 and CDR2 sequences are LNHDA and SQIVND (reference sequence). This CDR3 is built from 14 residues. In nucleotides, the CDR3 is TGTGCCAGTAGGACCCGGACAGGGAATTCACCCCTCCACTTT. Its protein product is CASRTRTGNSPLHF.

The table lists this clonotype with a few counts. The chain recombines TRBV18 with TRBJ1-4; D not certain. CDR3 size: 15 residues. V was pared by 2 bases and J by 8 bases, with 15 bases between. CDR1 is KGHSH and CDR2 is LQKENI in the germline V gene. Here the CDR3 DNA reads TGTGCCAGCTCACCAAAGGCAGCCGATGTAGAAAAACTGTTTTTT. It translates to CASSPKAADVEKLFF. Combining the CDR3 with reference TRBV18 and TRBJ1-4 gives the whole variable domain NAGVMQNPRHLVRRRGQEARLRCSPMKGHSHVYWYRQLPEEGLKFMVYLQKENIIDESGMPKERFSAEFPKEGPSILRIQQVVRGDSAAYFCASSPKAADVEKLFFGSGTQLSVL.

The gene calls are TRBV4-2 and TRBJ2-7; 9 nucleotides agree with TRBD2. V shed 0 bases and J 1 base; nucleotides not matched to a gene: 10. The CDR3 spans 18 residues. CDR1 is LGHNA and CDR2 is YNFKEQ in the germline V gene. CDR3: CASSQEGVASGASYEQYF. The CDR3 nucleotides are TGTGCCAGCAGCCAAGAGGGCGTGGCTAGCGGGGCTTCCTACGAGCAGTACTTC.

The chain couples TRBV20-1 to TRBJ2-5; 7 bases fit TRBD2. Germline values: CDR1 DFQATT, CDR2 SNEGSKA (reference sequence). The CDR3 loop spans 14 amino acids. V lost 3 bases and J lost 2; bases outside the gene matches: 6. CDR3: CSASSLAEQETQYF. The CDR3 DNA follows: TGCAGTGCTAGCAGCCTAGCGGAACAAGAGACCCAGTACTTC.

The V gene is TRBV20-1, the J gene TRBJ1-1; the D gene is possibly TRBD1 (5 bases). This CDR3 is 12 amino acids long. The V gene's germline CDR1 is DFQATT and CDR2 SNEGSKA (reference sequence). V lost 4 bases and J lost 4, with 10 bases in between. DNA of the CDR3: TGCAGTGCTACAAGGGGTGGCACTGAAGCTTTCTTT. It translates to CSATRGGTEAFF.

The V call is TRBV7-9, the J call TRBJ2-3, with D possibly being TRBD1 or TRBD2 (5 bases each). The CDR3 covers 16 residues. CDR1 and CDR2 (germline): SEHNR, FQNEAQ (reference sequence). Deletions cut 1 base from V and 2 bases from J, with 13 bases between. The CDR3 coding sequence is TGTGCCAGCAGCTTAGGGATCGGGGACCCCACAGATACGCAGTATTTT. Translation gives CASSLGIGDPTDTQYF.

The V and J genes are TRBV29-1 and TRBJ2-2; perhaps TRBD2 as D (7 bases). Germline values: CDR1 SQVTM, CDR2 ANQGSEA. This CDR3 has 14 amino acids. The ends were cut back, 0 bases at V and 7 bases at J, with 12 bases in the middle. For the CDR3, the DNA is TGCAGCGTTGAAGATCGGGGGGCAGGCGGGGAGCTGTTTTTT. This codes for CSVEDRGAGGELFF.

This clonotype was recorded at least ten times. V and J are TRBV29-1 and TRBJ2-5; the D gene is possibly TRBD2 (5 bases). This CDR3 region has 11 residues. Germline CDR1 SQVTM, CDR2 ANQGSEA. The V and J ends lost 4 bases and 4 bases respectively, with 7 bases between them. CDR3 residues: CSVVRGETQYF. The CDR3 coding sequence is TGCAGCGTTGTCCGGGGAGAGACCCAGTACTTC.

This clonotype was seen a handful of times. The chain has TRBV6-2 or TRBV6-3 and TRBJ2-1; 8 bases match TRBD2. This CDR3 is built from 13 residues. V was pared by 8 bases and J by 7 bases, with 7 bases of the junction left unmatched. CDR1 MNHEY and CDR2 SVGEGT come from the germline V gene. This chain's CDR3 is CASLEGGRNEQFF. The CDR3 DNA reads as TGTGCCAGCCTTGAAGGCGGGAGGAATGAGCAGTTCTTC.

The V and J genes are TRBV9 and TRBJ2-7; perhaps D is TRBD1 or TRBD2 (5 bases each). The germline gives CDR1 SGDLS, CDR2 YYNGEE. Trimming left V 4 bases short and J 6 bases short, with 17 bases between. This CDR3 is built from 14 residues. In nucleotides, the CDR3 is TGTGCCAGCAGCTACCTTGGGGGAGTCGGCGAGCAGTACTTC. It codes for CASSYLGGVGEQYF. The entire variable domain, with the rest obtained from reference TRBV9 and TRBJ2-7, is as follows: DSGVTQTPKHLITATGQRVTLRCSPRSGDLSVYWYQQSLDQGLQFLIQYYNGEERAKGNILERFSAQQFPDLHSELNLSSLELGDSALYFCASSYLGGVGEQYFGPGTRLTVT.

In this sample, this clonotype turned up a few times. The V call is TRBV3-1, the J call TRBJ2-5; 10 nucleotides line up with TRBD2. The assigned J gene may be wrong: the sequence end matches TRBJ2-1 better. The germline CDR1 and CDR2 sequences are LGHDT and YNNKEL (reference sequence). The CDR3 has 16 residues. CDR3 nucleotides: TGTGCCAGCTCTAGGCGTAGGACTAGCGGTCTCCATGAGCAGTTCTTC. It translates to CASSRRRTSGLHEQFF.

The sample holds many counts of this clonotype. This chain links TRBV7-2 with TRBJ2-7; 12 nucleotides agree with TRBD1. V dropped 2 bases and J dropped 4; count of bases not matched to a gene: 6. Germline V CDR1 and CDR2: SGHTA, FQGNSA. There are 16 residues in the CDR3. The CDR3 is CASSLIPGQGAYEQYF. The CDR3 DNA reads TGTGCCAGCAGCTTAATCCCGGGACAGGGGGCGTACGAGCAGTACTTC.

With regard to this clonotype: Sequence at one end of the junction differs from germline and may be a read error. V gene TRBV7-9 combines with J gene TRBJ2-7, with 8 nucleotides matching TRBD1. The CDR3 runs 15 residues. Germline V lookup: CDR1 SEHNR, CDR2 FQNEAQ (reference sequence). The CDR3 loop is CASNLGQGINYEQYF. The CDR3 bases are TGTGCCAGCAACTTAGGACAGGGAATTAACTACGAGCAGTACTTC.

This rearrangement joins TRBV24-1 to TRBJ1-2, with D possibly TRBD1 on 6 matching bases. The CDR3 sequence is 13 residues long. Looked up from germline, CDR1 is KGHDR and CDR2 is SFDVKD. The V end was cut by 4 bases, the J end by 8 bases, with 13 bases between. As DNA, the CDR3 is TGTGCCACCAGTGAACAGAACAGGGAAGGCTACACCTTC. This gives the protein CATSEQNREGYTF.

The chain couples TRBV11-2 to TRBJ2-3; 7 bases align to TRBD2. Unmatched junction bases numbered 16, after V lost 0 bases and J lost 4 bases. From germline, CDR1 is SGHAT and CDR2 FQNNGV. This CDR3 contains 19 residues. This CDR3 reads CASSLDPLVGGRFPDTQYF. The CDR3 bases are TGTGCCAGCAGCTTAGATCCCTTGGTTGGCGGGAGATTCCCAGATACGCAGTATTTT.

The chain joins TRBV5-1 to TRBJ2-7; TRBD2 is a possible D gene (5 bases). Trimming took 7 bases from V and 3 from J, leaving 8 bases between them. Germline CDR1 and CDR2: SGHRS and YFSETQ. This CDR3 is 11 amino acids long. The CDR3 here is CASHGNYEQYF. DNA of the CDR3: TGCGCCAGCCACGGGAACTACGAGCAGTACTTC. The complete variable domain, with remaining parts taken from reference TRBV5-1 and TRBJ2-7, reads KAGVTQTPRYLIKTRGQQVTLSCSPISGHRSVSWYQQTPGQGLQFLFEYFSETQRNKGNFPGRFSGRQFSNSRSEMNVSTLELGDSALYLCASHGNYEQYFGPGTRLTVT.

This clonotype was seen only a few times. V gene TRBV6-6 combines with J gene TRBJ2-5, with D tentatively TRBD1 or TRBD2 (6 bases each). This CDR3 region has 14 residues. V lost 0 bases, J lost 3 bases, and 8 bases lay in between. Germline assignment: CDR1 MNHNY and CDR2 SVGAGI (reference sequence). CDR3 loop: CASSYSGGKETQYF. The CDR3 nucleotides read TGTGCCAGCAGTTACTCAGGGGGGAAAGAGACCCAGTACTTC.

The rearrangement links TRBV5-4 to TRBJ1-1, with D perhaps matching TRBD1 (6 bases). The CDR3 sequence is 15 residues long. Germline V gene lookup returns CDR1 SGHNT and CDR2 YYREEE (reference sequence). Trimming removed 0 bases from V and 6 bases from J, with 15 bases in between. CDR3 DNA sequence: TGTGCCAGCAGCTTGGGTGCAGGGGCGGCCCCTGAAGCTTTCTTT. Protein: CASSLGAGAAPEAFF.